This TCR beta chain was recovered during a study of chemoradiotherapy in HPV16-positive cancers. Worth noting for this clone: No antigen is known for it.

Over chemoradiotherapy, repertoires were sampled more than once. Overall study results and limits: HPV-specific T cells were functionally defined from only two HPV16-positive patients. Better recurrence-free survival went with HPV-responsive T-cell expansion in HPV16-positive patients.

V trimming: 11 bases; J trimming: 9 bases; junction bases outside the gene matches: 15. This CDR3 is built from 14 residues. Germline values: CDR1 SNHLY, CDR2 FYNNEI. Sequencing was performed with immunoSEQ multiplex PCR; in TCRdb, only in-frame clones are kept and a portion is missing. The table has tens of thousands of clones, about 93% seen once; the top ten hold more than 15%. The TCR sequence derives from a human donor with HPV-associated anogenital cancer. Source: blood, taken from a patient who underwent chemoradiotherapy. V is TRBV2 and J is TRBJ2-1, with TRBD1 matching over 8 bases. CDR3: CAGARMTGAGEQFF. In DNA, the CDR3 is TGTGCCGGTGCTAGGATGACAGGGGCGGGTGAGCAGTTCTTC.